This TCR beta chain originates from a study of beta chain features in type 1 diabetes. Study-level results: A PCR bias possibly favoring shorter templates would apply equally to patients and controls. Patients with type 1 diabetes carried fewer insertions and had more deletions at their VDJ junctions. Here, the possible influence of HLA type (on TCRB rearrangement) remained unresolved.

This CDR3 has 16 amino acids. Germline CDR1 and CDR2: SEHNR and FQNEAQ (reference sequence). The trim removed 1 base at V and 7 bases at J, leaving 9 bases unmatched. What was sequenced were expressed TCRB transcripts, since all of the isolated RNA had been reverse transcribed. TCRdb's table, derived via immunoSEQ multiplex PCR, lists solely in-frame clones and lacks some. The sample shows fewer than 500,000 clones, around 13% of them seen only once. Sort purity for all populations was recorded as exceeding 98%. This clone was observed a few times. Its antigen is undetermined. This receptor was identified in a man under 40 in good health. Sequenced input: naive CD4+ T cells from blood. V and J are TRBV7-9 and TRBJ1-1; 10 bases are shared with TRBD1. CDR3 in amino acids: CASSLVGTGADYEAFF. The CDR3, as DNA: TGTGCCAGCAGCTTAGTCGGGACAGGGGCCGACTATGAAGCTTTCTTT.